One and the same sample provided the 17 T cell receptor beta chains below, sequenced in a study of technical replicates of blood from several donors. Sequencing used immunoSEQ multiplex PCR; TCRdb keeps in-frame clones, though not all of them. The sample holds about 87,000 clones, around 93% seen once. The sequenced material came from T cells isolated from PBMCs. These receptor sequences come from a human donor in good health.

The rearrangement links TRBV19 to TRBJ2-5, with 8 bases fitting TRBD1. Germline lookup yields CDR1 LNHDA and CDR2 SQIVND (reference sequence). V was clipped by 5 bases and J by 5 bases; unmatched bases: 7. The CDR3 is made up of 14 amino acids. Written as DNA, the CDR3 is TGTGCCAGTAGTGGAACAGGGGGAAAGGAGACCCAGTACTTC. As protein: CASSGTGGKETQYF.

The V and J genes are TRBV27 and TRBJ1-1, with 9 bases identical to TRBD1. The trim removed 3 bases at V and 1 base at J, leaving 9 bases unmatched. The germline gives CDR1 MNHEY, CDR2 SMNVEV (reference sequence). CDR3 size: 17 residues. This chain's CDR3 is CASSLVLGQGANTEAFF. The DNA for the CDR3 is TGTGCCAGCAGTTTGGTCCTGGGACAGGGAGCGAACACTGAAGCTTTCTTT.

The CDR3 region has the DNA TGTGCCAGCAGTTGGAGCGGGCCACCTGATGAGCAGTTCTTC. Its translation is CASSWSGPPDEQFF. V usage is TRBV27 and J usage is TRBJ2-1; the D gene is possibly TRBD2 (6 bases). The CDR3 loop spans 14 amino acids. The germline gives CDR1 MNHEY, CDR2 SMNVEV (reference sequence). V was cut by 4 bases and J by 8 bases, with 15 bases left in between.

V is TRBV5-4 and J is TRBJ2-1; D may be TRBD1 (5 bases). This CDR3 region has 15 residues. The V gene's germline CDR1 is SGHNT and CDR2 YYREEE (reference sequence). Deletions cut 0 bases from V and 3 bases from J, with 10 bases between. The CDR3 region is CASSLALGLYNEQFF. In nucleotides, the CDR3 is TGTGCCAGCAGCTTGGCCTTGGGGCTCTACAATGAGCAGTTCTTC.

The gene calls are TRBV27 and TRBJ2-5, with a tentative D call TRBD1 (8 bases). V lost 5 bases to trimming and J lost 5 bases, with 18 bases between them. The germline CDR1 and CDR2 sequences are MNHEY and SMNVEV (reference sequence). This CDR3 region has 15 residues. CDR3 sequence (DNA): TGTGCCAGCAGTCACCGTGACAGGGGAGGGGAGACCCAGTACTTC. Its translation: CASSHRDRGGETQYF.

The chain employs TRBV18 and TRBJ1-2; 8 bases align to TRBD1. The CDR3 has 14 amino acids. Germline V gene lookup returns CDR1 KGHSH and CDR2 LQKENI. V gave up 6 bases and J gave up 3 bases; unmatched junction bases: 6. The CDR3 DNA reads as TGTGCCAGCTCGCAGGGGGCGGCGGACTATGGCTACACCTTC. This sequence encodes CASSQGAADYGYTF. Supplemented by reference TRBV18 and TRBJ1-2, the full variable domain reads NAGVMQNPRHLVRRRGQEARLRCSPMKGHSHVYWYRQLPEEGLKFMVYLQKENIIDESGMPKERFSAEFPKEGPSILRIQQVVRGDSAAYFCASSQGAADYGYTFGSGTRLTVV.

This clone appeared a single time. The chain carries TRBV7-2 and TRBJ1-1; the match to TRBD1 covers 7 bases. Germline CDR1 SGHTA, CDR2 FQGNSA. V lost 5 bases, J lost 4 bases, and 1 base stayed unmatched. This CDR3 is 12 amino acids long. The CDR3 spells CASSPGGTEAFF. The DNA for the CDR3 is TGTGCCAGCAGCCCAGGGGGCACTGAAGCTTTCTTT.

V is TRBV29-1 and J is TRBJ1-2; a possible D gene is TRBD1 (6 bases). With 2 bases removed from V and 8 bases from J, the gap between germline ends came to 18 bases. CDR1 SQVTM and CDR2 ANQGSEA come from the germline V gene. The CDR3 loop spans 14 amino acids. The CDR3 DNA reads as TGCAGCGTTGAAAACAGGGAGCCGTTATGGGGCTACACCTTC. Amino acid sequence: CSVENREPLWGYTF.

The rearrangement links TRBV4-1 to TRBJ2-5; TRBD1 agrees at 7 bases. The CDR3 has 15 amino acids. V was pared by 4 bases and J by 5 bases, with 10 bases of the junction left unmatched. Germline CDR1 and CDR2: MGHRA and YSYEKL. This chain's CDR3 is CASSPPTGELETQYF. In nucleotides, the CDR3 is TGCGCCAGCAGCCCTCCAACAGGGGAGTTGGAGACCCAGTACTTC.

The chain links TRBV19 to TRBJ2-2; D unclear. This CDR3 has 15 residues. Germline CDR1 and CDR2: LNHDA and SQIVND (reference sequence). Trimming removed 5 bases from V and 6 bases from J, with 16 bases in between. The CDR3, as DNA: TGTGCCAGTAGTCCTCCGGGTGGTTGGTCCGGGGAGCTGTTTTTT. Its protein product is CASSPPGGWSGELFF.

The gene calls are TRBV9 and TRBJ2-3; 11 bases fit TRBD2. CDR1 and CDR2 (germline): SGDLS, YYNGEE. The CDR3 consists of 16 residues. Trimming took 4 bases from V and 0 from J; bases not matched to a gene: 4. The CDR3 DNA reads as TGTGCCAGCAGCTCCCGGACTAGCGGGAGCACAGATACGCAGTATTTT. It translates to CASSSRTSGSTDTQYF.

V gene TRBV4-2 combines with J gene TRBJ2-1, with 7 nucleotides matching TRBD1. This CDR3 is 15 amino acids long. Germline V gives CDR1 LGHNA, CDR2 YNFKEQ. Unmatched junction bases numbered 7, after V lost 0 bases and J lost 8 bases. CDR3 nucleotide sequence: TGTGCCAGCAGCCAAGAGGGACAGAGGGATTATGAGCAGTTCTTC. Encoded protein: CASSQEGQRDYEQFF.

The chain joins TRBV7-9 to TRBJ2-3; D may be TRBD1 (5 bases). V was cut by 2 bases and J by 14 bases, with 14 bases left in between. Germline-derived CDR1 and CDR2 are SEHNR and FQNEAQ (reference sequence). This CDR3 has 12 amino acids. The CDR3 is CASSLTVQELYF. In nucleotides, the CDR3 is TGTGCCAGCAGCTTAACGGTACAGGAACTGTATTTT.

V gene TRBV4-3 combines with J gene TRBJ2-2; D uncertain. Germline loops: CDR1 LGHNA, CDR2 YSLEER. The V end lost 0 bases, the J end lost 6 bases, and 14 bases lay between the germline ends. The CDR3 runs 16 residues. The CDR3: CASSQDLISYPGELFF. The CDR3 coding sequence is TGCGCCAGCAGCCAAGATCTTATTAGTTATCCCGGGGAGCTGTTTTTT.

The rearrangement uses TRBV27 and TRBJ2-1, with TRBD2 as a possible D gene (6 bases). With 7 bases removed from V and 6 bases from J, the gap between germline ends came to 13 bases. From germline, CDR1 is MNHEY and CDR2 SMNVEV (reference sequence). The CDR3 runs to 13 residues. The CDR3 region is CASTGSHSNEQFF. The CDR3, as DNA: TGTGCCAGCACCGGGAGTCACAGCAATGAGCAGTTCTTC.

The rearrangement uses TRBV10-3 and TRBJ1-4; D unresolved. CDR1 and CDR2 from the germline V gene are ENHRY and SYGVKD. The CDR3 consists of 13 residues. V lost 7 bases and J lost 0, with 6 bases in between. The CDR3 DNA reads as TGTGCCATCAATACAGCAACTAATGAAAAACTGTTTTTT. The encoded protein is CAINTATNEKLFF.

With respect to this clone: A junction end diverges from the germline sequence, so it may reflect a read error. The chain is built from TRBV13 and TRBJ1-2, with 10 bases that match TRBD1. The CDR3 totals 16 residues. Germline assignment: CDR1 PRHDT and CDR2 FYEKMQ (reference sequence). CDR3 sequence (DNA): TGTGCCAGCAGCTCCTCGGAGACGCGGGGACAGGGGAGCAACGCCTTC. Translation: CASSSSETRGQGSNAF.